This paragraph covers one TCR beta chain sequence. These data are taken from a study of blood T cell repertoires in COVID-19. Study-level background: The United States, Italy and Spain provided the acute and convalescent COVID-19 samples. T cells, B-cell-depleted T cells, or PBMCs supplied cDNA or gDNA.

CDR3 size: 16 residues. Germline loops: CDR1 LNHDA, CDR2 SQIVND (reference sequence). Between the trimmed V and J ends, which lost 7 bases and 4 bases, there was a span of 20 bases. Under the authors' procedure: Reference gene primer amplification gave estimated nucleated cell counts. Method: immunoSEQ multiplex PCR; TCRdb's copy keeps in-frame clones and lacks some. Clone size and the V and J calls come from that table; the DNA yielded D and trimming. The table records tens of thousands of clones, approximately 83% of them present only once. This rearrangement joins TRBV19 to TRBJ2-1, with D tentatively TRBD2 (5 bases). The clonotype was recovered from a woman aged 55-69 years with acute or convalescent COVID-19. Sequences were obtained from peripheral blood. The CDR3 sequence: CASTQATRGYYNEQFF. CDR3 coding DNA: TGTGCCAGTACCCAGGCTACTCGCGGGTATTACAATGAGCAGTTCTTC.